This T cell receptor beta chain was found in a study of blood T cell repertoires in COVID-19. Overall study: Sample material is recorded as cDNA or gDNA derived from T cells, B-cell-depleted T cells, or PBMCs.

CDR1 and CDR2 (germline): LNHNV, YYDKDF (reference sequence). CDR3 size: 14 residues. Trimming removed 0 bases at V and 5 bases at J, with 10 bases between. Using immunoSEQ multiplex PCR, the repertoire was profiled, and TCRdb retains in-frame clones only, with some absent. The table includes about 120,000 clones, around 80% detected once. This clone was observed once. Sequencing was done on a sample of peripheral blood. The rearrangement joins TRBV15 to TRBJ2-5; D unresolved. The source is a man between 65 and 85 years old with acute or convalescent COVID-19. The CDR3 nucleotides are TGTGCCACCAGCAGAGAGATCTTCGGGGAGACCCAGTACTTC. Its translation is CATSREIFGETQYF.